These 9 T cell receptor beta chains share one sample of origin, sequenced in a study of T and B cells in COVID-19 patients. Multiplex PCR with BIOMED2 TRB-A/B primer pools amplified TRB rearrangements. TCRdb itself ran the multiplex PCR reads through MiXCR, one entry per CDR3 protein. The sample holds about 7,900 distinct CDR3 sequences, over 35% seen once. Each TRB amplification used about 220-500 ng of genomic DNA from blood. The sample consisted of blood. The origin of the receptors is a human donor who had recovered from COVID-19.

This clonotype was counted a single time. The gene calls are TRBV11-3 and TRBJ2-5; TRBD2 might be the D (6 bases). CDR1 is SGHNT, CDR2 YENEEA, per germline. This CDR3 is 13 amino acids long. The V end was cut by 1 base, the J end by 5 bases, with 8 bases between. The CDR3 DNA is TGTGCCAGCAGCTTAGGTCTAGCGGAGACCCAGTACTTC. Translated: CASSLGLAETQYF.

This clonotype appeared a single time. The CDR3 DNA reads TGTGCCAGCAGCCGCGAAGGGAGCTCCTACGAGCAGTACGTC. Protein product: CASSREGSSYEQYV. The chain joins TRBV6-2 or TRBV6-3 to TRBJ2-7, with a tentative D call TRBD2 (5 bases). The ends were cut back, 6 bases at V and 0 bases at J, with 12 bases in the middle. This CDR3 region has 14 residues. Germline V gene data show CDR1 as MNHEY and CDR2 as SVGEGT.

This clonotype was seen more than once but under ten times. Here the CDR3 reads CASSLVPGRNEQFF. CDR3 coding DNA: TGTGCCAGCAGCTTAGTTCCGGGGAGGAATGAGCAGTTCTTC. The rearrangement joins TRBV7-9 to TRBJ2-1; weak D call: TRBD2 (6 bases). CDR1 and CDR2 (germline): SEHNR, FQNEAQ (reference sequence). Trimming shortened V by 1 base and J by 7 bases, and 11 bases separated the two germline ends. The CDR3 sequence is 14 residues long.

The CDR3 protein is CATSSRLADRKWVYKQYV. The DNA of the CDR3 is TGTGCCACCAGCAGCAGACTGGCCGACAGAAAATGGGTCTACAAGCAGTACGTC. V and J are TRBV15 and TRBJ2-7; perhaps TRBD1 as D (5 bases). The CDR3 sequence is 18 residues long. Germline V gene data show CDR1 as LNHNV and CDR2 as YYDKDF (reference sequence).

The chain uses TRBV5-8 and TRBJ2-3; the match to TRBD1 covers 8 bases. The CDR3 is 15 residues long. Per the germline V gene, CDR1 is SGHTS and CDR2 is YDEGEE. The junction had 4 bases not matched to a gene; V was cut back by 4 bases and J by 0 bases. In DNA form, the CDR3 reads TGTGCCAGCAGCCTGACAGGGGCCAGCACAGATACGCAGTATTTT. It is translated as CASSLTGASTDTQYF.

This clonotype was seen a few times. The chain has TRBV19 and TRBJ1-6; D is unclear. The CDR3 totals 15 residues. Germline CDR1 reads LNHDA; CDR2 reads SQIVND (reference sequence). Between the trimmed V and J ends, which lost 6 bases and 0 bases, there was a span of 9 bases. As DNA, the CDR3 is TGTGCCAGTAGCGGCAGTTTCTCCTATAATTCACCCCTCCACTTT. Its translation is CASSGSFSYNSPLHF.

The rearrangement uses TRBV19 and TRBJ2-7, with 9 bases aligning to TRBD1. The CDR3 totals 14 residues. The germline V gene has CDR1 LNHDA and CDR2 SQIVND (reference sequence). Trimming took 4 bases from V and 3 from J; bases not matched to a gene: 4. The CDR3 coding sequence is TGTGCCAGTAGTAGACCGGGACAGGGCTACGAGCAGTACTTC. Translating gives CASSRPGQGYEQYF.

This clonotype was detected only a few times. The rearrangement uses TRBV27 and TRBJ2-1, with D unresolved. Trimming pared 5 bases from V and 0 bases from J, leaving 17 bases between. Germline V lookup: CDR1 MNHEY, CDR2 SMNVEV (reference sequence). The CDR3 runs 17 residues. DNA for the CDR3: TGTGCCAGCAGTCCTATACCCACTGGTGTCTCCTACAATGAGCAGTTCTTC. It encodes CASSPIPTGVSYNEQFF.

This clonotype was seen more than once but under ten times. The rearrangement links TRBV6-5 to TRBJ1-5; D possibly corresponds to TRBD1 (5 bases). There are 14 residues in the CDR3. V lost 2 bases to trimming and J lost 2 bases, with 7 bases between them. Per germline, CDR1 MNHEY and CDR2 SVGAGI. CDR3 DNA sequence: TGTGCCAGCAGTTACGGGGCCGGCAATCAGCCCCAGCATTTT. The encoded protein is CASSYGAGNQPQHF.